A selection of T cell receptor beta chains follows, all from one sample in a study of CD8 T cells in ankylosing spondylitis. MiXCR, run by TCRdb on the 5' RACE reads, gives a single entry per CDR3 protein. The table shows 330,000 or so distinct CDR3 sequences, with roughly 8% occurring only once. Sequencing used blood, either unsorted or a sorted T cell fraction (not recorded which). Source of these receptors: a male donor with ankylosing spondylitis. CDR3s include the opening cysteine and the closing phenylalanine or tryptophan.

v_call: TRBV4-3; cdr3_aa: CASSPGQGNTGELFF
v_call: TRBV28; cdr3_aa: CASSPFSGRARDEQFF
v_call: TRBV29-1; cdr3_aa: CSAPGGASNEQFF
v_call: TRBV28; cdr3_aa: CASSQPSTDTQYF
v_call: TRBV12-3/TRBV12-4; cdr3_aa: CASSSRTGNYEQYF
v_call: TRBV24-1; cdr3_aa: CATSDWSSTDTQYF
v_call: TRBV12-3/TRBV12-4; cdr3_aa: CASSFRQGNQPQHF
v_call: TRBV7-9; cdr3_aa: CASRSGTGTAGELFF
v_call: TRBV5-1; cdr3_aa: CASSLVGQGAFEQYF
v_call: TRBV5-5; cdr3_aa: CASSTFDRGDQPQHF